The source of this TCR beta chain is a study of radiation and T cells in renal cell carcinoma. Looking at the study overall: Nephrectomy followed 15 Gy stereotactic body radiation by 4 weeks. Study-level results: From baseline, blood top tumor clonotypes peaked at 2 weeks post-radiation.

The sample's time point: baseline pretreatment blood. Indicated treatment: 15 Gy SBRT to primary tumor, nephrectomy 4 weeks later. CDR3 length: 17 amino acids. With 4 bases clipped from V and 0 bases from J, the junction kept 11 bases outside the gene matches. The V gene's germline CDR1 is SNHLY and CDR2 FYNNEI. On this clone: Antigen unknown.

The data were produced by immunoSEQ multiplex PCR, yet TCRdb's version contains in-frame clones alone and is incomplete. The sample yields 100,000 to 150,000 clones, 80% to 85% seen once. The chain recombines TRBV2 with TRBJ1-1, with 7 nucleotides matching TRBD1. The TCR sequence derives from an older woman with renal cell carcinoma. The sequencing used blood, collected from a patient whose treatment included radiotherapy and nephrectomy. The CDR3 reads CASSGLWGQLMNTEAFF. Here the CDR3 DNA reads TGTGCCAGCAGTGGTTTGTGGGGACAGCTAATGAACACTGAAGCTTTCTTT.